Measured by frequency, the clone carrying this TCR beta chain is medium-sized. Its specificity is not known. This CDR3 is built from 14 residues. Looked up from germline, CDR1 is MNHEY and CDR2 is SVGAGI. TRB amplification used around 270 ng of peripheral blood genomic DNA. One tube held mixed TRB-A and TRB-B primer pools for touch-down PCR. TCRdb re-called the multiplex PCR reads, yielding one record per CDR3 amino acid sequence without DNA. The table for this sample gives fewer than 4,500 distinct CDR3 sequences. This specimen comes from a study of T cell clusters in autoimmune cytopenias. Study-level background: A median of roughly 50,000 TRB reads per sample yielded a median around 2,500 distinct clonotypes.

Study results and caveats: TRB repertoire shifts in secondary cytopenia and chronic lymphocytic leukemia mostly reflected lymphoma, not autoimmunity. Physiological T cell clusters of healthy donors were apparently absent in primary autoimmune cytopenia patients.

Material for sequencing was peripheral blood. J is TRBJ2-7 and V is TRBV6-5. The clonotype originates from a human donor with an autoimmune cytopenia or autoimmune hepatitis (not recorded which). This CDR3 reads CASSYASGSREQYF.